A selection of T cell receptor beta chains follows, all from one sample in a study of T cell responses to AZD1222 COVID-19 vaccine. The method was immunoSEQ multiplex PCR; TCRdb's version includes in-frame clones alone and lacks a portion of them. The sample has 90,000 to 130,000 clones; around nine tenths are singletons. The sample in question was peripheral blood, obtained 28 days after the second AZD1222 dose. The origin of the receptors is an adult who received the AZD1222 COVID-19 vaccine. Each CDR3 is given with its conserved first and last residue. D genes are given only for firm matches. Some rows have no size entry. The others give once, few or many, or a class for an expanded clone.

d_call	v_call	clone_size	j_call	cdr3_aa	cdr3_nt
NA	TRBV10-3	NA	TRBJ1-5	CAISERGPGNQPQHF	TGTGCCATCAGTGAGAGAGGCCCGGGCAATCAGCCCCAGCATTTT
TRBD1	TRBV6-2/TRBV6-3	NA	TRBJ1-1	CASSVTGVGTEAFF	TGTGCCAGCAGCGTCACAGGGGTGGGGACTGAAGCTTTCTTT
TRBD1	TRBV11-1	NA	TRBJ1-2	CASSFTGQGDYGYTF	TGTGCCAGCAGCTTCACGGGACAGGGGGACTATGGCTACACCTTC
NA	TRBV7-2	NA	TRBJ2-1	CASSFMRDLEQFF	TGTGCCAGCAGCTTTATGCGGGATCTGGAGCAGTTCTTC
NA	TRBV7-8	NA	TRBJ2-5	CASSSGTHSTSAQYF	TGTGCCAGCAGCTCCGGGACACACAGCACTTCGGCCCAGTACTTC
NA	TRBV27	NA	TRBJ2-1	CASSHYNEQFF	TGTGCCAGCAGTCACTACAATGAGCAGTTCTTC
NA	TRBV5-1	NA	TRBJ1-1	CASSLLGARGTEAFF	TGCGCCAGCAGCTTATTGGGGGCTAGAGGCACTGAAGCTTTCTTT
NA	TRBV30	NA	TRBJ2-3	CAWSVVRVTDTQYF	TGTGCCTGGAGTGTCGTCAGGGTTACAGATACGCAGTATTTT
NA	TRBV7-9	NA	TRBJ1-4	CASSTVEKLFF	TGTGCCAGCAGCACTGTGGAAAAACTGTTTTTT
NA	TRBV7-6	NA	TRBJ2-1	CASSFEAGNYNEQFF	TGTGCCAGCAGCTTTGAGGCAGGGAACTACAATGAGCAGTTCTTC
NA	TRBV2	NA	TRBJ1-4	CASSEGVGEKLFF	TGTGCCAGCAGTGAAGGGGTGGGCGAAAAACTGTTTTTT
TRBD1	TRBV7-9	NA	TRBJ1-6	CASSLVDRVNSPLHF	TGTGCCAGCAGCTTAGTGGACAGGGTTAATTCACCCCTCCACTTT
NA	TRBV21-1	NA	TRBJ1-6	CASRQGVKGSPLHF	TGTGCCAGCAGACAGGGGGTAAAAGGGTCACCCCTCCACTTT
NA	TRBV24-1	once	TRBJ2-3	CATSDNAGGEGRGADTQYF	TGTGCCACCAGTGACAACGCCGGGGGCGAGGGCCGAGGGGCAGATACGCAGTATTTT
TRBD1	TRBV6-1	NA	TRBJ1-2	CASSDPGTVAGYTF	TGTGCCAGCAGTGACCCCGGGACAGTGGCTGGCTACACCTTC
NA	TRBV5-4	NA	TRBJ1-2	CASSLWVGEGGYTF	TGTGCCAGCAGCTTGTGGGTAGGGGAGGGTGGCTACACCTTC
TRBD2	TRBV10-3	once	TRBJ2-3	CAISGVPSAGGLDTQYF	TGTGCCATCAGTGGAGTCCCATCAGCGGGGGGTTTAGATACGCAGTATTTT
TRBD1	TRBV7-2	few	TRBJ1-2	CASSLWAGGGDGYTF	TGTGCCAGCAGCTTATGGGCAGGGGGCGGGGATGGCTACACCTTC
NA	TRBV10-2	few	TRBJ1-2	CASSDGVSAYGYTF	TGCGCCAGCAGTGATGGAGTCTCGGCCTATGGCTACACCTTC
NA	TRBV5-1	NA	TRBJ2-1	CATSPPGGNEQFF	TGCGCCACCTCCCCCCCCGGGGGCAATGAGCAGTTCTTC
NA	TRBV7-9	NA	TRBJ2-2	CASTKAGLYTGELFF	TGTGCCAGCACCAAAGCAGGGCTATACACCGGGGAGCTGTTTTTT
NA	TRBV20-1	NA	TRBJ2-7	CSASPSGTYEQYF	TGCAGTGCTAGTCCGAGTGGTACCTACGAGCAGTACTTC
TRBD1	TRBV5-1	NA	TRBJ2-5	CASSLAGTGGETQYF	TGCGCCAGCAGCTTGGCCGGGACAGGGGGGGAGACCCAGTACTTC
NA	TRBV5-6	NA	TRBJ1-1	CASSFTQAYTEAFF	TGTGCCAGCAGCTTTACACAGGCATACACTGAAGCTTTCTTT
TRBD1	TRBV27	NA	TRBJ1-1	CASSFYVTGGTEAFF	TGTGCCAGCAGTTTCTACGTGACAGGGGGCACTGAAGCTTTCTTT
TRBD1	TRBV5-1	NA	TRBJ1-2	CASSFRTGGDGYTF	TGCGCCAGCAGCTTTCGGACAGGGGGCGATGGCTACACCTTC
NA	TRBV6-5	NA	TRBJ2-5	CASSYPLGFQETQYF	TGTGCCAGCAGTTACCCCCTCGGATTCCAAGAGACCCAGTACTTC
TRBD1	TRBV11-3	NA	TRBJ1-2	CASSLGGGVGYTF	TGTGCCAGCAGCTTAGGAGGGGGCGTCGGCTACACCTTC
NA	TRBV27	NA	TRBJ1-2	CASSRKPGLEVYGYTF	TGTGCCAGCAGCCGAAAACCGGGGCTTGAAGTCTATGGCTACACCTTC
TRBD1	TRBV15	NA	TRBJ2-7	CATSRGLGGTGGSEQYF	TGTGCCACCAGCAGAGGGTTAGGGGGGACAGGGGGCTCCGAGCAGTACTTC
TRBD1	TRBV5-6	NA	TRBJ1-6	CASSLGQGSSPLHF	TGTGCCAGCAGCTTGGGACAGGGGTCTTCACCCCTCCACTTT
NA	TRBV11-3	NA	TRBJ1-1	CASRDRPRGTEAFF	TGTGCCAGCAGAGACAGACCTCGGGGCACTGAAGCTTTCTTT
TRBD1	TRBV7-9	NA	TRBJ2-5	CASSLPIGQGAWETQYF	TGTGCCAGCAGCTTACCGATAGGACAGGGGGCATGGGAGACCCAGTACTTC
NA	TRBV7-2	NA	TRBJ1-1	CASNLGPGRGTEAFF	TGTGCCAGCAACTTAGGGCCGGGACGAGGGACTGAAGCTTTCTTT